This T cell receptor beta chain is drawn from a study of primary melanoma T cells and metastatic recurrence. Study observations and caveats: Melanomas with T-cell fraction above 20% appeared to have better outcomes. Independent of thickness, ulceration, mitotic rate and age, T-cell fraction reportedly predicted outcome.

Germline loops: CDR1 MNHGY, CDR2 SAAAGT. V was trimmed by 4 bases and J by 3 bases, leaving 7 bases between them. The CDR3 contains 12 residues. This clone was detected only once. Its antigen is not known. Assay: immunoSEQ multiplex PCR; the TCRdb copy retains only in-frame clones and omits some. The sample lists just under 800 clones, under 85% occurring once. Each patient's primary melanoma had been removed surgically, with risk of metastatic recurrence. The gene calls are TRBV6-8 and TRBJ2-7, with no clear D. The sequence was collected from a human donor with melanoma. The sequencing input was melanoma tumor tissue. The CDR3 DNA is TGTGCCAGCAGTTCCCACTTCTACGAGCAGTACTTC. The encoded protein is CASSSHFYEQYF.